What follows are 20 T cell receptor beta chains derived from one specimen sequenced in a study of cytomegalovirus exposure and HLA in healthy donors. Sequencing used immunoSEQ multiplex PCR; TCRdb keeps in-frame clones, though not all of them. The table includes 140,000 to 150,000 clones, about 95% detected once. Sequenced: PBMCs. The origin of the receptors is a man younger than 35 in good health and CMV-seropositive.

The J gene is TRBJ2-7, the V gene TRBV27; 7 nucleotides match TRBD1. The CDR3 sequence is 13 residues long. V lost 5 bases to trimming and J lost 5 bases; unmatched junction nucleotides: 6. Germline assignment: CDR1 MNHEY and CDR2 SMNVEV (reference sequence). CDR3 in DNA: TGTGCCAGCAGTAGACAGGGCGTCCACGAGCAGTACTTC. This sequence encodes CASSRQGVHEQYF.

V is TRBV6-5 and J is TRBJ1-2; a weak D match, TRBD1 (5 bases). From germline, CDR1 is MNHEY and CDR2 SVGAGI. V lost 0 bases, J lost 7 bases, and 15 bases lay in between. The CDR3 spans 15 residues. In DNA, the CDR3 is TGTGCCAGCAGTTACTCGGGTGTAGGAGGGGTTGGCTACACCTTC. It yields the protein CASSYSGVGGVGYTF.

The chain joins TRBV5-1 to TRBJ2-5, with D possibly matching TRBD2 (5 bases). CDR1 is SGHRS and CDR2 is YFSETQ in the germline V gene. V was shortened by 0 bases and J by 7 bases, with 16 bases between the two germline ends. CDR3 length: 15 residues. The CDR3 nucleotides read TGCGCCAGCAGCTTGGTCCAGGTGGGGAGCGGGACCCAGTACTTC. Encoded protein: CASSLVQVGSGTQYF.

The V gene is TRBV5-5, the J gene TRBJ2-1; TRBD2 is a possible D gene (5 bases). Trimming cost V 6 bases and J 2 bases, with 12 bases left between them. CDR3 length: 14 residues. Per germline, CDR1 SGHKS and CDR2 YYEKEE (reference sequence). The CDR3 spells CASTPQLAYNEQFF. Here the CDR3 DNA reads TGTGCCAGCACCCCTCAACTAGCCTACAATGAGCAGTTCTTC.

This sequence joins TRBV2 and TRBJ1-6, with a possible D match to TRBD1 (5 bases). The germline gives CDR1 SNHLY, CDR2 FYNNEI. This CDR3 is built from 16 residues. Trimming took off 8 bases at V and 0 bases at J, with 14 bases between the two ends. CDR3 protein: CASSWDLSSYNSPLHF. CDR3 nucleotide sequence: TGTGCCAGCTCCTGGGACTTAAGCTCCTATAATTCACCCCTCCACTTT. Drawing the rest from reference TRBV2 and TRBJ1-6, the complete variable domain is EPEVTQTPSHQVTQMGQEVILRCVPISNHLYFYWYRQILGQKVEFLVSFYNNEISEKSEIFDDQFSVERPDGSNFTLKIRSTKLEDSAMYFCASSWDLSSYNSPLHFGNGTRLTVT.

This chain links TRBV29-1 with TRBJ1-2; possible D gene TRBD1, 6 bases. Germline CDR1 is SQVTM and CDR2 is ANQGSEA. The length of the CDR3 is 13 residues. Trimming shortened V by 2 bases and J by 4 bases, and 11 bases separated the two germline ends. The CDR3 nucleotides read TGCAGCGTTGAAATTCTGACAGGCTATGGCTACACCTTC. This codes for CSVEILTGYGYTF.

The chain is built from TRBV29-1 and TRBJ2-3; TRBD1 matches at 10 bases. This CDR3 contains 18 residues. Germline V gives CDR1 SQVTM, CDR2 ANQGSEA. J lost 4 bases, V lost 7 bases, and 20 bases had no gene match. The CDR3 sequence is CSARRDRGRGPLSDTQYF. CDR3 bases: TGCAGCGCCCGCCGTGACAGGGGGCGCGGGCCCTTATCAGATACGCAGTATTTT.

The chain employs TRBV19 and TRBJ1-2; D is uncertain. The CDR3 is 13 residues long. CDR1 is LNHDA and CDR2 is SQIVND in the germline V gene (reference sequence). Trimming pared 5 bases from V and 1 base from J, leaving 8 bases between. The CDR3 protein is CASSAGNNYGYTF. In nucleotides, the CDR3 is TGTGCCAGTAGTGCAGGCAATAACTATGGCTACACCTTC.

V and J are TRBV2 and TRBJ2-2; 9 bases match TRBD1. CDR1 is SNHLY and CDR2 is FYNNEI in the germline V gene. The junction had 13 bases not matched to a gene; V was cut back by 6 bases and J by 2 bases. CDR3 length: 18 amino acids. As DNA, the CDR3 is TGTGCCAGCAGCCACGACAGGGGGTCAGAACTCAACACCGGGGAGCTGTTTTTT. It translates to CASSHDRGSELNTGELFF.

This clone showed up just once. This sequence joins TRBV18 and TRBJ1-5, with D hard to call. The V gene lost 1 base and the J gene lost 0 bases, with 4 bases spanning the gap. The CDR3 has 14 residues. CDR1 is KGHSH, CDR2 LQKENI, per germline. DNA for the CDR3: TGTGCCAGCTCACCACTGAGTAGCAATCAGCCCCAGCATTTT. Protein product: CASSPLSSNQPQHF.

This clone was detected once. The chain is built from TRBV6-1 and TRBJ2-7; 7 bases agree with TRBD2. With 7 bases clipped from V and 3 bases from J, the junction kept 12 bases outside the gene matches. The germline V gene has CDR1 MNHNS and CDR2 SASEGT. This CDR3 contains 15 residues. Here the CDR3 reads CASMDPPTSYYEQYF. In DNA form, the CDR3 reads TGTGCCAGCATGGATCCCCCGACTAGCTACTACGAGCAGTACTTC.

The CDR3 region has the DNA TGTGCCAGCAGTTTACGACAGTTGAACACTGAAGCTTTCTTT. Its protein is CASSLRQLNTEAFF. This chain links TRBV6-5 with TRBJ1-1; possibly TRBD1 for D (5 bases). The CDR3 has 14 residues. The V gene's germline CDR1 is MNHEY and CDR2 SVGAGI. V was pared by 4 bases and J by 0 bases, with 9 bases between.

The J gene is TRBJ2-2, the V gene TRBV7-2; possibly TRBD2 for D (5 bases). The CDR3 covers 16 residues. V gave up 4 bases and J gave up 1 base, with 13 bases separating them. Germline V lookup: CDR1 SGHTA, CDR2 FQGNSA. The CDR3 loop reads CASSSYGGLNTGELFF. In nucleotides, the CDR3 is TGTGCCAGCAGCTCCTATGGCGGGCTGAACACCGGGGAGCTGTTTTTT.

The chain has TRBV18 and TRBJ2-7; 7 bases match TRBD1. Germline V lookup: CDR1 KGHSH, CDR2 LQKENI. V lost 2 bases and J lost 0; bases outside the gene matches: 1. The CDR3 consists of 14 residues. CDR3 DNA: TGTGCCAGCTCACCAGGGACAGACTCCTACGAGCAGTACTTC. Amino acid sequence: CASSPGTDSYEQYF. Variable domain in full (rest from reference TRBV18 and TRBJ2-7): NAGVMQNPRHLVRRRGQEARLRCSPMKGHSHVYWYRQLPEEGLKFMVYLQKENIIDESGMPKERFSAEFPKEGPSILRIQQVVRGDSAAYFCASSPGTDSYEQYFGPGTRLTVT.

In regard to this clone: The junction shows a germline mismatch at one end, possibly a read error. The chain recombines TRBV5-1 with TRBJ1-2; TRBD1 agrees at 11 bases. CDR1 is SGHRS, CDR2 YFSETQ, per germline. The CDR3 sequence is 18 residues long. CDR3 protein: CASTLGPGQGVSGYGYTF. CDR3 bases: TGCGCCAGCACCTTGGGGCCGGGACAGGGGGTCTCGGGTTATGGCTACACCTTC.

The chain links TRBV28 to TRBJ1-1; TRBD1 might be the D (6 bases). Trimming took 6 bases from V and 11 from J, leaving 19 bases between them. Germline V gene sequence: CDR1 MDHEN, CDR2 SYDVKM. The CDR3 runs 13 residues. Written as DNA, the CDR3 is TGTGCCAGCAGCCGAGACAGGCGATTCCAGGCTTTCTTT. The encoded protein is CASSRDRRFQAFF.

The chain has TRBV9 and TRBJ2-3; weak D call: TRBD1 (5 bases). Germline V CDR1 and CDR2: SGDLS, YYNGEE. This CDR3 is 16 amino acids long. Trimming cost V 3 bases and J 2 bases, with 16 bases left between them. CDR3 DNA sequence: TGTGCCAGCAGCGCGCTACAGGCCTATATCACAGATACGCAGTATTTT. It translates to CASSALQAYITDTQYF.

The chain combines TRBV2 with TRBJ2-1; D is undetermined. This CDR3 comprises 13 residues. CDR1 SNHLY and CDR2 FYNNEI come from the germline V gene. V lost 7 bases to trimming and J lost 9 bases, with 16 bases between them. Here the CDR3 reads CASTPARLGEQFF. The CDR3 DNA sequence: TGTGCCAGCACCCCGGCTAGGCTAGGTGAGCAGTTCTTC.

The V gene is TRBV5-4, the J gene TRBJ2-3, with TRBD1 matching over 7 bases. J lost 0 bases, V lost 4 bases, and 8 bases had no gene match. The CDR3 is 16 amino acids. Germline values: CDR1 SGHNT, CDR2 YYREEE (reference sequence). The CDR3 here is CASSQSSGQSTDTQYF. In DNA form, the CDR3 reads TGTGCCAGCAGCCAATCCTCGGGACAGAGCACAGATACGCAGTATTTT.

This chain links TRBV30 with TRBJ2-1, with 12 bases that match TRBD2. Germline lookup yields CDR1 GTSNPN and CDR2 SVGIG (reference sequence). V dropped 3 bases and J dropped 1; count of bases not matched to a gene: 10. This CDR3 region has 18 residues. This CDR3 is CAWSRTRTSGISYNEQFF. In DNA form, the CDR3 reads TGTGCCTGGAGCCGAACACGGACTAGCGGGATTTCCTACAATGAGCAGTTCTTC.